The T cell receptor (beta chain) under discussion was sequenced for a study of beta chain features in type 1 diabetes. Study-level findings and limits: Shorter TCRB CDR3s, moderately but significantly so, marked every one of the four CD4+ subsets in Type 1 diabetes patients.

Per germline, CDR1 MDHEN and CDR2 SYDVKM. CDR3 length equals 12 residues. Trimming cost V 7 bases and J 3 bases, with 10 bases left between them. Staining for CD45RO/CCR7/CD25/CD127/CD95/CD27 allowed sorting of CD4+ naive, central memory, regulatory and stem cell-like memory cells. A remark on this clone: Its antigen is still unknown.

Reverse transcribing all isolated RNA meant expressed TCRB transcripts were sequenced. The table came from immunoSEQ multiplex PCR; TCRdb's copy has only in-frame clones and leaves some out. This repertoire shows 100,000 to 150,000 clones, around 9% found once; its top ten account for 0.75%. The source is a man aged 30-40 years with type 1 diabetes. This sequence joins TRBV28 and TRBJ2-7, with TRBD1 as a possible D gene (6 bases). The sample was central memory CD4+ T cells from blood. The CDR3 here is CASKEGGYEQYF. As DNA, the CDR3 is TGTGCCAGCAAGGAAGGGGGCTACGAGCAGTACTTC.